This is a list of T cell receptor beta chains from one sample in a study of T cell responses to AZD1222 COVID-19 vaccine. The method was immunoSEQ multiplex PCR; TCRdb's version includes in-frame clones alone and lacks a portion of them. The sample includes some 130,000 clones, roughly 91% of them seen just once. Sample: peripheral blood, taken 28 days after the second AZD1222 dose. These receptors were obtained from an adult who received the AZD1222 COVID-19 vaccine. Both conserved end residues are part of each CDR3. Fields, in order: J gene, D gene, clone size, V gene, CDR3 protein, CDR3 DNA. A D gene is named only where the DNA matches it firmly. The size field is filled for only some rows; it gives once, few, many or a size class.

J gene: TRBJ2-2
D gene: -
clone size: -
V gene: TRBV2
CDR3 protein: CASSGTRGGELFF
CDR3 DNA: TGTGCCAGCAGTGGGACTCGCGGTGGGGAGCTGTTTTTT

J gene: TRBJ2-5
D gene: -
clone size: -
V gene: TRBV5-1
CDR3 protein: CASSLTGLKEETQYF
CDR3 DNA: TGCGCCAGCAGCTTAACCGGACTAAAGGAAGAGACCCAGTACTTC

J gene: TRBJ1-1
D gene: -
clone size: -
V gene: TRBV21-1
CDR3 protein: CASSGGTCQQMNTEAFF
CDR3 DNA: TGTGCCAGCAGCGGCGGCACCTGTCAGCAGATGAACACTGAAGCTTTCTTT

J gene: TRBJ2-7
D gene: -
clone size: once
V gene: TRBV28
CDR3 protein: CASRGTRSPSYEQYF
CDR3 DNA: TGTGCCAGCAGGGGGACGAGGTCCCCTTCCTACGAGCAGTACTTC

J gene: TRBJ1-1
D gene: -
clone size: -
V gene: TRBV6-5
CDR3 protein: CASTWENTEAFF
CDR3 DNA: TGTGCCAGCACTTGGGAGAACACTGAAGCTTTCTTT

J gene: TRBJ2-7
D gene: -
clone size: once
V gene: TRBV28
CDR3 protein: CASSSIKGAYEQYF
CDR3 DNA: TGTGCCAGCAGTTCTATAAAAGGGGCTTACGAGCAGTACTTC

J gene: TRBJ2-5
D gene: -
clone size: few
V gene: TRBV2
CDR3 protein: CASSPMSWSETQYF
CDR3 DNA: TGTGCCAGCAGTCCCATGTCGTGGAGCGAGACCCAGTACTTC

J gene: TRBJ2-3
D gene: -
clone size: -
V gene: TRBV5-8
CDR3 protein: CASSVSLTFTDTQYF
CDR3 DNA: TGTGCCAGCAGCGTGAGCCTAACGTTCACAGATACGCAGTATTTT

J gene: TRBJ2-2
D gene: -
clone size: -
V gene: TRBV20-1
CDR3 protein: CSARGDGELFF
CDR3 DNA: TGCAGTGCTAGAGGCGACGGGGAGCTGTTTTTT

J gene: TRBJ2-7
D gene: -
clone size: -
V gene: TRBV5-1
CDR3 protein: CASSLVALGPYEQYF
CDR3 DNA: TGCGCCAGCAGCTTGGTTGCACTGGGGCCCTACGAGCAGTACTTC